This TCR beta chain emerged from a study of response to subunit inactivated influenza vaccine. Study findings and constraints: Authors suggested few new T cells are recruited by each seasonal influenza vaccination.

Germline assignment: CDR1 ENHRY and CDR2 SYGVKD. The CDR3 has 12 amino acids. V was clipped by 3 bases and J by 16 bases, with 15 bases between them. This clonotype was seen more than once but under ten times. Its matching antigen is unknown. TCRdb processed the RT-PCR reads anew with MiXCR; each CDR3 protein has one entry. The sample contains 650,000 to 850,000 distinct CDR3 sequences, more than 11% of which appear only once. The TCR originated in a man in his fifties who received an inactivated influenza vaccine. This chain joins TRBV10-3 and TRBJ1-4; no reliable D call. The material was PBMCs from blood, obtained less than 15 days before vaccination. The CDR3 DNA follows: TGTGCCATCAGTGACGGACCAGGCCGTAGGTTTTTT. This encodes CAISDGPGRRFF.